Following are 16 T cell receptor beta chains from one sample sequenced in a study of control samples from healthy donors and cancer patients. Clones were read by immunoSEQ multiplex PCR, and TCRdb kept only the in-frame ones, dropping some. The sample holds 250,000 to 300,000 clones; roughly 80% are singletons and the top ten take less than 15%. The sequenced sample consisted of PBMCs. The receptors shown here come from a woman in her fifties or sixties with lung cancer.

The CDR3 sequence: CASSVGDRGLWYEQYF. The DNA of the CDR3 is TGTGCCAGCAGCGTAGGAGATCGGGGTTTATGGTACGAGCAGTACTTC. The chain employs TRBV9 and TRBJ2-7, with a possible D match to TRBD2 (5 bases). Germline V gene data show CDR1 as SGDLS and CDR2 as YYNGEE. The V end lost 0 bases, the J end lost 4 bases, and 17 bases lay between the germline ends. The CDR3 spans 16 residues. The full variable domain, completed using reference TRBV9 and TRBJ2-7, is DSGVTQTPKHLITATGQRVTLRCSPRSGDLSVYWYQQSLDQGLQFLIQYYNGEERAKGNILERFSAQQFPDLHSELNLSSLELGDSALYFCASSVGDRGLWYEQYFGPGTRLTVT.

This chain connects TRBV29-1 to TRBJ2-1; 11 bases agree with TRBD2. Per germline, CDR1 SQVTM and CDR2 ANQGSEA. V gave up 8 bases and J gave up 8 bases; unmatched junction bases: 14. The CDR3 totals 15 residues. The CDR3 sequence: CSTHANSGGVYEQFF. The DNA of the CDR3 is TGCAGCACCCACGCCAATAGCGGGGGGGTCTATGAGCAGTTCTTC.

The chain joins TRBV2 to TRBJ2-2; D call uncertain. Deletions cut 8 bases from V and 4 bases from J, with 11 bases between. Germline V lookup: CDR1 SNHLY, CDR2 FYNNEI. The CDR3 consists of 13 residues. The CDR3 DNA sequence: TGTGCCAGCGTCATCGAATTCACCGGGGAGCTGTTTTTT. Protein: CASVIEFTGELFF.

V gene TRBV3-1 (or the pseudogene TRBV3-2) combines with J gene TRBJ1-2; D is unresolved. The CDR3 sequence is 13 residues long. From germline, CDR1 is LGHDT and CDR2 YNNKEL (reference sequence). Trimming left V 3 bases short and J 3 bases short, with 8 bases between. The CDR3 nucleotides read TGTGCCAGCAGCCATGAGGGCGACTATGGCTACACCTTC. Encoded protein: CASSHEGDYGYTF.

The chain employs TRBV7-9 and TRBJ2-5; no clear D gene. Between the trimmed V and J ends, which lost 5 bases and 2 bases, there was a span of 9 bases. This CDR3 region has 13 residues. Germline-derived CDR1 and CDR2 are SEHNR and FQNEAQ (reference sequence). The CDR3 protein is CASSIGGQETQYF. In DNA form, the CDR3 reads TGTGCCAGCAGCATTGGCGGACAAGAGACCCAGTACTTC.

The V gene is TRBV7-9, the J gene TRBJ1-4; 7 bases align to TRBD1. V shed 1 base and J 0 bases; nucleotides not matched to a gene: 5. The CDR3 loop spans 17 amino acids. Looked up from germline, CDR1 is SEHNR and CDR2 is FQNEAQ (reference sequence). The CDR3 here is CASSLGQGQATNEKLFF. The CDR3 DNA is TGTGCCAGCAGCTTAGGACAGGGCCAAGCAACTAATGAAAAACTGTTTTTT.

The chain combines TRBV14 with TRBJ2-5; D gene unclear. V lost 3 bases and J 4 bases, leaving 6 bases between the germline ends. The CDR3 spans 12 residues. Germline V gene data show CDR1 as SGHDN and CDR2 as FVKESK. This CDR3 is CASSHYLETQYF. Here the CDR3 DNA reads TGTGCCAGCAGCCACTACTTAGAGACCCAGTACTTC.

The rearrangement uses TRBV29-1 and TRBJ1-2, with D tentatively TRBD1 (5 bases). This CDR3 spans 12 amino acids. Per the germline V gene, CDR1 is SQVTM and CDR2 is ANQGSEA. Trimming took 4 bases from V and 2 from J, leaving 8 bases between them. CDR3 in amino acids: CSVGQGNYGYTF. Here the CDR3 DNA reads TGCAGCGTTGGTCAGGGAAACTATGGCTACACCTTC.

This clone has just one count. The chain joins TRBV2 to TRBJ1-6; D not certain. This CDR3 has 15 residues. Germline V gene data show CDR1 as SNHLY and CDR2 as FYNNEI. The V end lost 6 bases, the J end lost 2 bases, and 11 bases lay between the germline ends. CDR3 in DNA: TGTGCCAGCAGCCTCGGGGAAGCCTATAATTCACCCCTCCACTTT. Translating gives CASSLGEAYNSPLHF.

This clone was seen a few times. CDR3 nucleotides: TGTGCCAGCAGTTGGGCAGGTTCGCATGGCTACACCTTC. It translates to CASSWAGSHGYTF. This chain uses TRBV27 with TRBJ1-2; D ambiguous. This CDR3 contains 13 residues. Trimming left V 4 bases short and J 6 bases short, with 12 bases between. The germline CDR1 and CDR2 sequences are MNHEY and SMNVEV (reference sequence).

The J gene is TRBJ1-6, the V gene TRBV28; no clear D gene. Germline CDR1 MDHEN, CDR2 SYDVKM. CDR3 length: 13 amino acids. The V end was cut by 2 bases, the J end by 6 bases, with 5 bases between. Here the CDR3 reads CASSLLPNSPLHF. CDR3 DNA sequence: TGTGCCAGCAGTTTACTTCCTAATTCACCCCTCCACTTT.

This chain links TRBV5-5 with TRBJ2-5; possibly TRBD1 for D (5 bases). Trimming shortened V by 4 bases and J by 5 bases, and 9 bases separated the two germline ends. Germline CDR1 is SGHKS and CDR2 is YYEKEE (reference sequence). CDR3 size: 12 residues. The CDR3 DNA is TGTGCCAGCAGCGCTGCAGGGGAGACCCAGTACTTC. This encodes CASSAAGETQYF.

The chain couples TRBV11-2 to TRBJ1-1; the match to TRBD1 covers 10 bases. V shed 8 bases and J 5 bases; nucleotides not matched to a gene: 11. The CDR3 length is 15 residues. Germline CDR1 and CDR2: SGHAT and FQNNGV. The CDR3 spells CASSGVRDRGTEAFF. The CDR3 region has the DNA TGTGCCAGCTCCGGGGTGCGGGACAGGGGAACTGAAGCTTTCTTT.

V gene TRBV2 combines with J gene TRBJ1-6; a weak D match, TRBD1 (5 bases). CDR3 size: 13 residues. V was pared by 6 bases and J by 7 bases, with 10 bases between. The germline V gene encodes CDR1 SNHLY and CDR2 FYNNEI. For the CDR3, the DNA is TGTGCCAGCAGGGGGGGTAGGAATTCACCCCTCCACTTT. It specifies CASRGGRNSPLHF.

The rearrangement joins TRBV27 to TRBJ2-5, with 8 nucleotides matching TRBD1. Per germline, CDR1 MNHEY and CDR2 SMNVEV (reference sequence). Trimming at V came to 2 bases and at J to 5 bases, leaving 4 bases not matched to a gene. This CDR3 comprises 14 residues. CDR3 sequence (DNA): TGTGCCAGCAGTTTAACTTACAGGGGGGAGACCCAGTACTTC. Protein sequence: CASSLTYRGETQYF.

The chain links TRBV2 to TRBJ2-1; TRBD1 matches at 9 bases. The CDR3 spans 16 residues. Germline V lookup: CDR1 SNHLY, CDR2 FYNNEI. J lost 4 bases, V lost 4 bases, and 8 bases had no gene match. CDR3 nucleotides: TGTGCCAGCAGTGCAACCCGGGACAGGGCGTACAATGAGCAGTTCTTC. Translation gives CASSATRDRAYNEQFF.